What follows is one T cell receptor (beta chain) and its context. Researchers ran the PCR with 60 Vbeta and 13 Jbeta primers. Sequencing used immunoSEQ multiplex PCR; TCRdb keeps in-frame clones, though not all of them. The sample lists approximately 100,000 clones; 74% were seen once. This entry comes from a study of cytomegalovirus exposure and HLA in healthy donors. With V trimmed by 0 bases and J by 0 bases, 6 bases remained unmatched. This CDR3 has 18 residues. Germline CDR1 reads SGHNT; CDR2 reads YYREEE (reference sequence). The chain uses TRBV5-4 and TRBJ2-3, with 11 bases aligning to TRBD2. The sample taken for sequencing was PBMCs. The receptor was derived from a human donor in good health. The CDR3 is CASSLGIAGGPSTDTQYF. The CDR3 region has the DNA TGTGCCAGCAGCTTGGGGATAGCGGGAGGGCCGAGCACAGATACGCAGTATTTT.